Listed here are 21 T cell receptor beta chains from one sample, sequenced in a study of T cells in narcolepsy. Clones were read by immunoSEQ multiplex PCR, and TCRdb kept only the in-frame ones, dropping some. The table lists roughly 24,000 clones, roughly four fifths of them singletons. Sequencing was carried out using memory (CD45RA-) CD4+ T cells from blood. The receptors here all came from a human donor in good health.

The chain has TRBV9 and TRBJ2-1; 11 nucleotides agree with TRBD2. The CDR3 length is 18 residues. V lost 2 bases, J lost 0 bases, and 7 bases stayed unmatched. Per the germline V gene, CDR1 is SGDLS and CDR2 is YYNGEE. The CDR3: CASSVASGGRSSYNEQFF. Here the CDR3 DNA reads TGTGCCAGCAGCGTGGCTAGCGGGGGGCGTAGCTCCTACAATGAGCAGTTCTTC.

This clone occurred a few times. The chain has TRBV5-6 and TRBJ2-7; 7 bases agree with TRBD2. The CDR3 spans 15 residues. The germline CDR1 and CDR2 sequences are SGHDT and YYEEEE. V shed 0 bases, J shed 4 bases, and the junction held 7 bases outside the gene matches. CDR3 in DNA: TGTGCCAGCAGCTTGGTGGCTAGCGGAACTTACGAGCAGTACTTC. It specifies CASSLVASGTYEQYF.

V is TRBV30 and J is TRBJ2-1; D gene uncertain. Trimming removed 5 bases from V and 4 bases from J, with 6 bases in between. This CDR3 contains 11 residues. Germline values: CDR1 GTSNPN, CDR2 SVGIG (reference sequence). The DNA of the CDR3 is TGTGCCTGGGTCGATTACAATGAGCAGTTCTTC. Translated, it gives CAWVDYNEQFF.

This rearrangement joins TRBV6-1 to TRBJ1-1; D call uncertain. V was pared by 0 bases and J by 3 bases, with 20 bases between. Looked up from germline, CDR1 is MNHNS and CDR2 is SASEGT. This CDR3 is 18 amino acids long. CDR3 region: CASSEARPDLPGYTEAFF. For the CDR3, the DNA is TGTGCCAGCAGTGAAGCGCGACCGGACCTCCCGGGGTACACTGAAGCTTTCTTT.

This clone was observed a handful of times. The rearrangement links TRBV15 to TRBJ2-5; 7 bases are a match to TRBD2. This CDR3 is 15 amino acids long. After removal of 2 bases from V and 5 bases from J, the junction contained 8 bases not matched to a gene. CDR1 LNHNV and CDR2 YYDKDF come from the germline V gene (reference sequence). The CDR3 DNA is TGTGCCACCAGCAGACGGGATGGGGGAGGGGAGACCCAGTACTTC. This codes for CATSRRDGGGETQYF.

The rearrangement joins TRBV18 to TRBJ2-2; weak D call: TRBD2 (6 bases). The CDR3 is 19 amino acids. Trimming pared 5 bases from V and 1 base from J, leaving 23 bases between. Germline CDR1 and CDR2: KGHSH and LQKENI. CDR3: CASSAKGTAPLVNTGELFF. The DNA for the CDR3 is TGTGCCAGCTCAGCTAAAGGGACTGCCCCCCTCGTGAACACCGGGGAGCTGTTTTTT.

This chain connects TRBV7-9 to TRBJ2-2, with TRBD1 identical over 8 bases. Germline CDR1 reads SEHNR; CDR2 reads FQNEAQ (reference sequence). The trim removed 5 bases at V and 6 bases at J, leaving 17 bases unmatched. CDR3 length: 18 amino acids. Written as DNA, the CDR3 is TGTGCCAGCAGCGCCTCGGGCCCAGGGGGCGTTCTGCCCGGGGAGCTGTTTTTT. It translates to CASSASGPGGVLPGELFF.

The chain links TRBV6-4 to TRBJ1-1, with D possibly being TRBD1 (6 bases). Germline V gene data show CDR1 as MRHNA and CDR2 as SNTAGT. The CDR3 totals 13 residues. Trimming took 6 bases from V and 10 from J, leaving 18 bases between them. This CDR3 is CASSTGTKGGAFF. CDR3 coding DNA: TGTGCCAGCAGCACCGGGACAAAAGGTGGAGCTTTCTTT.

J is TRBJ2-1 and V is TRBV6-1; D gene unclear. This CDR3 contains 14 residues. Germline-derived CDR1 and CDR2 are MNHNS and SASEGT. V lost 3 bases and J 7 bases, leaving 13 bases between the germline ends. CDR3 protein: CASSEGWAVNEQFF. In DNA, the CDR3 is TGTGCCAGCAGTGAGGGTTGGGCTGTAAATGAGCAGTTCTTC.

This rearrangement joins TRBV6-1 to TRBJ2-1, with 11 bases that match TRBD2. CDR3 size: 15 residues. Germline lookup yields CDR1 MNHNS and CDR2 SASEGT. V shed 6 bases and J 6 bases; nucleotides not matched to a gene: 7. CDR3: CASRALAGGSNEQFF. CDR3 DNA sequence: TGTGCCAGCAGAGCCTTAGCGGGGGGGAGCAATGAGCAGTTCTTC.

This chain uses TRBV6-1 with TRBJ1-1; D unclear. Germline lookup yields CDR1 MNHNS and CDR2 SASEGT. The CDR3 consists of 11 residues. V lost 2 bases and J lost 10, with 8 bases in between. CDR3 region: CASSETGIAFF. The CDR3 DNA reads as TGTGCCAGCAGTGAAACGGGGATAGCTTTCTTT.

The genes are TRBV2 and TRBJ2-3, with D possibly TRBD2 on 5 matching bases. This CDR3 is 13 amino acids long. The V end lost 6 bases, the J end lost 6 bases, and 13 bases lay between the germline ends. From germline, CDR1 is SNHLY and CDR2 FYNNEI. This CDR3 is CASSYSRGDTQYF. The CDR3 coding sequence is TGTGCCAGCAGCTACTCAAGAGGGGATACGCAGTATTTT.

The chain employs TRBV7-2 and TRBJ2-7, with D uncertain. V lost 2 bases to trimming and J lost 7 bases, with 12 bases between them. Germline assignment: CDR1 SGHTA and CDR2 FQGNSA. This CDR3 spans 13 amino acids. The CDR3 DNA reads TGTGCCAGCAGCTTATCCCACGGGTGGGAGCAGTACTTC. This encodes CASSLSHGWEQYF. Supplemented by reference TRBV7-2 and TRBJ2-7, the full variable domain reads GAGVSQSPSNKVTEKGKDVELRCDPISGHTALYWYRQSLGQGLEFLIYFQGNSAPDKSGLPSDRFSAERTGGSVSTLTIQRTQQEDSAVYLCASSLSHGWEQYFGPGTRLTVT.

This chain joins TRBV28 and TRBJ2-1, with 9 bases lining up with TRBD2. CDR3 length: 17 residues. CDR1 MDHEN and CDR2 SYDVKM come from the germline V gene. Trimming at V came to 5 bases and at J to 6 bases, leaving 14 bases not matched to a gene. Here the CDR3 reads CASSLLSGRGLGNEQFF. The DNA for the CDR3 is TGTGCCAGCAGTCTCCTTAGCGGGAGAGGGTTGGGCAATGAGCAGTTCTTC.

The V call is TRBV19, the J call TRBJ2-3; 11 bases are shared with TRBD2. Trimming took 9 bases from V and 0 from J; bases not matched to a gene: 2. Germline-derived CDR1 and CDR2 are LNHDA and SQIVND (reference sequence). The CDR3 spans 14 residues. This CDR3 reads CASGTSGSTDTQYF. Here the CDR3 DNA reads TGTGCCAGCGGGACTAGCGGTAGCACAGATACGCAGTATTTT.

The V and J genes are TRBV5-5 and TRBJ2-1; TRBD2 matches 7 bases. The V segment lost 0 bases and the J segment 7 bases; nucleotides outside the gene matches: 10. There are 16 residues in the CDR3. CDR1 SGHKS and CDR2 YYEKEE come from the germline V gene (reference sequence). The CDR3 DNA follows: TGTGCCAGCAGCTTGGCTCCCCAGTTGGGGGGGAATGAGCAGTTCTTC. It translates to CASSLAPQLGGNEQFF.

The V and J genes are TRBV7-2 and TRBJ2-7; D remains unclear. This CDR3 region has 13 residues. Deletions cut 1 base from V and 2 bases from J, with 6 bases between. The germline V gene has CDR1 SGHTA and CDR2 FQGNSA. Here the CDR3 reads CASSLDPPYEQYF. The CDR3 DNA is TGTGCCAGCAGCTTAGATCCCCCCTACGAGCAGTACTTC.

This clone appeared a single time. The chain has TRBV4-2 and TRBJ1-5; no clear D. The CDR3 spans 13 residues. CDR1 is LGHNA, CDR2 YNFKEQ, per germline. Deletions cut 4 bases from V and 6 bases from J, with 10 bases between. CDR3 nucleotides: TGTGCCAGCAGCCCGCCTGACGGTCAGCCCCAGCATTTT. Translating it yields CASSPPDGQPQHF.

This clone was observed a single time. The CDR3 DNA is TGTGCCAGCAGCGGGGGGACAATGAATTACAATGAGCAGTTCTTC. This translates into CASSGGTMNYNEQFF. The chain recombines TRBV9 with TRBJ2-1, with a possible D match to TRBD1 (6 bases). Germline V gene sequence: CDR1 SGDLS, CDR2 YYNGEE. The CDR3 length is 15 residues. Trimming pared 3 bases from V and 4 bases from J, leaving 14 bases between.

The V gene is TRBV6-5, the J gene TRBJ1-5; no firm D call. Trimming removed 8 bases at V and 6 bases at J, with 17 bases between. The CDR3 has 14 residues. Germline V gives CDR1 MNHEY, CDR2 SVGAGI. The CDR3 spells CASQAGYGAQPQHF. As DNA, the CDR3 is TGTGCCAGCCAGGCGGGGTACGGAGCTCAGCCCCAGCATTTT.

The V gene is TRBV7-2, the J gene TRBJ1-5; the D gene is possibly TRBD1 (5 bases). The V end was cut by 3 bases, the J end by 1 base, with 19 bases between. The CDR3 is 18 residues long. Germline CDR1 and CDR2: SGHTA and FQGNSA. In nucleotides, the CDR3 is TGTGCCAGCAGCTTTGGTGGGGTGGGCAGGGTGAGCAATCAGCCCCAGCATTTT. Amino acids: CASSFGGVGRVSNQPQHF.